This T cell receptor (beta chain) originates from a study of beta chain features in type 1 diabetes. Study summary: Sorted cells from all samples, numbering approximately 100 million, were examined.

Study-level findings and limits: Researchers reported that naive, central memory and Treg TCRB repertoires appeared more similar in patients than in healthy donors. All four CD4+ subsets from Type 1 diabetes patients carried moderately but significantly shorter TCRB CDR3s.

The whole isolated RNA underwent reverse transcription, so sequencing captured expressed TCRB transcripts. Sequencing used immunoSEQ multiplex PCR; TCRdb keeps in-frame clones, though not all of them. The sample includes roughly 53,000 clones, approximately 45% of them seen just once. About this clone itself: Its antigen remains unidentified.

Via CD45RO/CCR7/CD25/CD127/CD95/CD27, cells of the CD4+ naive, central memory, regulatory and stem cell-like memory subsets were sorted. Each sorted fraction was over 95% pure. CDR1 MDHEN and CDR2 SYDVKM come from the germline V gene. The CDR3 totals 16 residues. J was trimmed by 2 bases and V by 7 bases; bases with no gene match: 8. Sequencing input: Tregs from blood. The V gene is TRBV28, the J gene TRBJ2-6; 7 nucleotides line up with TRBD1. This receptor was taken from a man aged 25 to 40 with type 1 diabetes. CDR3 nucleotides: TGTGCCAGCAATGCCAGGGGGAGTCCTGGGGCCAACGTCCTGACTTTC. It encodes CASNARGSPGANVLTF.